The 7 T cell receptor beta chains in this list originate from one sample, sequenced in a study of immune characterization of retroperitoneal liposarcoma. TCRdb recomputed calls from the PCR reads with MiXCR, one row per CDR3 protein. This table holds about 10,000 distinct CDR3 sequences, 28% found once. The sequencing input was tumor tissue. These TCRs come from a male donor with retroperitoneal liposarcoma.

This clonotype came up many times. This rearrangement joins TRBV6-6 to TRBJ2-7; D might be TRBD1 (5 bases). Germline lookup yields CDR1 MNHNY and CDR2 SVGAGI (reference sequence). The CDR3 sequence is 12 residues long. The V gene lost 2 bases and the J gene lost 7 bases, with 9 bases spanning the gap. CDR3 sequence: CASSYTGLEQYF. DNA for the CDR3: TGTGCCAGCAGTTACACAGGCTTGGAGCAGTACTTC.

CDR3 region: CASSLDRGLNEKLFF. The DNA for the CDR3 is TGTGCCAGCAGCTTAGACAGGGGGCTTAATGAAAAACTGTTTTTT. This chain connects TRBV7-6 to TRBJ1-4; 9 bases are a match to TRBD1. Germline loops: CDR1 SGHVS, CDR2 FNYEAQ. The CDR3 consists of 15 residues. Trimming took 1 base from V and 4 from J; bases not matched to a gene: 1.

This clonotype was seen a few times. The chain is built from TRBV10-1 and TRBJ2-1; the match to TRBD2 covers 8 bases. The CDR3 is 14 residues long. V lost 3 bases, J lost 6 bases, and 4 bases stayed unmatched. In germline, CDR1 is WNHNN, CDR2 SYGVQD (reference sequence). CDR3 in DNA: TGCGCCAGCAGTGAAGAGGGACTAGGCAATGAGCAGTTCTTC. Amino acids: CASSEEGLGNEQFF.

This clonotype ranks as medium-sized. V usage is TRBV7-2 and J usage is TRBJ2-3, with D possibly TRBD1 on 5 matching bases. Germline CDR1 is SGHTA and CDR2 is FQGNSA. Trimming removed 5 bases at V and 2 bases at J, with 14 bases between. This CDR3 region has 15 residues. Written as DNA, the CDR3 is TGTGCCAGCAGCCCCTGGGGCAGGGACACAGATACGCAGTATTTT. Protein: CASSPWGRDTDTQYF.

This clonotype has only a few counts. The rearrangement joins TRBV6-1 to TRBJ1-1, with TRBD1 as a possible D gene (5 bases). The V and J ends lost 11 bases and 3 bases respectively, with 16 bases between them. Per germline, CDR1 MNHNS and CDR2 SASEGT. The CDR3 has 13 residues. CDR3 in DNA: TGTGCCGCCAACAGGCTATTGGACACTGAAGCTTTCTTT. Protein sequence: CAANRLLDTEAFF.

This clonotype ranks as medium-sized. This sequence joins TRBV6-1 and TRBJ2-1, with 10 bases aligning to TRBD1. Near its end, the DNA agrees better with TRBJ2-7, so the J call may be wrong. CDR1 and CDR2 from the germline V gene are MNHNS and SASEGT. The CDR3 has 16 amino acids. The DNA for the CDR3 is TGTGCCAGCAGACGACAGGGGGCTATATCCTACAATGAGCAGTACTTC. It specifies CASRRQGAISYNEQYF.

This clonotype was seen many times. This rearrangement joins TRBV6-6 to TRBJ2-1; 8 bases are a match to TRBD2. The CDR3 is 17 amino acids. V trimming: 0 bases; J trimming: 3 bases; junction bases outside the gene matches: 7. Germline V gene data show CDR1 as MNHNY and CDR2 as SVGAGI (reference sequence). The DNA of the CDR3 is TGTGCCAGCAGTTACTCCCCTCCGCGGGGGGTCTACAATGAGCAGTTCTTC. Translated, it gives CASSYSPPRGVYNEQFF.